The next 26 T cell receptor beta chains were all read from a single sample in a study of vaccination effects on CD4 cells after COVID-19. Using viral peptide pools, the ViraFEST assay grew out antigen-specific CD4+ T cells prior to sequencing. Subsequent to less than eleven days of culture, CD4+ T cells were isolated. Nobody among the vaccine recipients had prior SARS-CoV-2 infection (nucleocapsid antibodies were negative). Clones were read by immunoSEQ multiplex PCR, and TCRdb kept only the in-frame ones, dropping some. The table shows tens of thousands of clones, with 78% occurring only once. These receptors have no identified antigens. Sequenced material: CD4+ T cells from PBMCs cultured with SARS-CoV-2 spike peptides, taken before COVID-19 vaccination. Receptor source: a human donor who received a COVID-19 vaccine.

The gene calls are TRBV5-1 and TRBJ2-5; D is unclear. In germline, CDR1 is SGHRS, CDR2 YFSETQ. The CDR3 totals 14 residues. V lost 2 bases to trimming and J lost 5 bases, with 13 bases between them. The CDR3: CASSFSGIGETQYF. Written as DNA, the CDR3 is TGCGCCAGCAGCTTTTCCGGTATAGGGGAGACCCAGTACTTC.

The chain couples TRBV9 to TRBJ2-2, with D perhaps TRBD1 (6 bases). Germline CDR1 SGDLS, CDR2 YYNGEE. With 1 base removed from V and 3 bases from J, the gap between germline ends came to 10 bases. The CDR3 spans 15 residues. CDR3 protein: CASSVTPGDTGELFF. In DNA, the CDR3 is TGTGCCAGCAGCGTAACCCCAGGGGACACCGGGGAGCTGTTTTTT.

V usage is TRBV4-1 and J usage is TRBJ2-7, with D possibly being TRBD2 (6 bases). Per the germline V gene, CDR1 is MGHRA and CDR2 is YSYEKL. CDR3 length: 15 amino acids. Trimming removed 1 base at V and 5 bases at J, with 15 bases between. The CDR3 region is CASSQGRGLQDEQYV. The CDR3 DNA is TGCGCCAGCAGCCAAGGGAGGGGATTACAGGACGAGCAGTACGTC.

The chain has TRBV10-1 and TRBJ2-5; 7 nucleotides line up with TRBD1. The junction had 2 bases not matched to a gene; V was cut back by 7 bases and J by 3 bases. Germline values: CDR1 WNHNN, CDR2 SYGVQD (reference sequence). CDR3 length: 12 residues. This chain's CDR3 is CASTTGEETQYF. The CDR3 bases are TGCGCCAGCACCACAGGGGAAGAGACCCAGTACTTC.

J is TRBJ1-3 and V is TRBV15, with D uncertain. The CDR3 extends over 18 amino acids. V lost 2 bases and J lost 2, with 19 bases in between. Germline V gene data show CDR1 as LNHNV and CDR2 as YYDKDF (reference sequence). Written as DNA, the CDR3 is TGTGCCACCAGCAGATTTGGCGGAAAACTTGGGACTGGAAACACCATATATTTT. Amino acid sequence: CATSRFGGKLGTGNTIYF.

The chain combines TRBV6-1 with TRBJ2-4; D is ambiguous. This CDR3 is 19 amino acids long. V lost 0 bases to trimming and J lost 0 bases, with 18 bases between them. The V gene's germline CDR1 is MNHNS and CDR2 SASEGT. The CDR3 DNA is TGTGCCAGCAGTGAAGCCCCAGTACATCCTCTCGAAGCCAAAAACATTCAGTACTTC. This codes for CASSEAPVHPLEAKNIQYF.

V usage is TRBV3-1 (or the pseudogene TRBV3-2) and J usage is TRBJ1-1; possibly TRBD1 for D (6 bases). The CDR3 is 14 amino acids. CDR1 LGHDT and CDR2 YNNKEL come from the germline V gene (reference sequence). V gave up 2 bases and J gave up 5 bases, with 12 bases separating them. As DNA, the CDR3 is TGTGCCAGCAGCCAAAGGGGGACGGGAACTGAAGCTTTCTTT. It encodes CASSQRGTGTEAFF.

The V call is TRBV29-1, the J call TRBJ1-4; D gene unclear. V was shortened by 7 bases and J by 4 bases, with 19 bases between the two germline ends. The CDR3 runs to 15 residues. Germline assignment: CDR1 SQVTM and CDR2 ANQGSEA. CDR3 amino acids: CSASSSSRGNEKLFF. CDR3 in DNA: TGCAGCGCCTCCTCCAGCTCCCGAGGTAATGAAAAACTGTTTTTT. The whole variable domain, filled in from reference TRBV29-1 and TRBJ1-4, reads SAVISQKPSRDICQRGTSLTIQCQVDSQVTMMFWYRQQPGQSLTLIATANQGSEATYESGFVIDKFPISRPNLTFSTLTVSNMSPEDSSIYLCSASSSSRGNEKLFFGSGTQLSVL.

A single count supports this clone. The chain combines TRBV18 with TRBJ2-3; TRBD2 matches at 8 bases. There are 14 residues in the CDR3. V gave up 6 bases and J gave up 3 bases; unmatched junction bases: 5. The germline V gene has CDR1 KGHSH and CDR2 LQKENI. CDR3 residues: CASSPGGTTDTQYF. In DNA, the CDR3 is TGTGCCAGCTCCCCGGGGGGGACGACAGATACGCAGTATTTT.

V and J are TRBV24-1 and TRBJ2-3; 7 bases line up with TRBD1. Germline lookup yields CDR1 KGHDR and CDR2 SFDVKD. The CDR3 has 15 amino acids. After removal of 5 bases from V and 4 bases from J, the junction contained 8 bases not matched to a gene. The CDR3 DNA follows: TGTGCCACCAGTGCCACGGGACAGTCGGCAGATACGCAGTATTTT. Translating gives CATSATGQSADTQYF.

The V gene is TRBV28, the J gene TRBJ2-7, with 9 positions matching TRBD1. This CDR3 region has 15 residues. V trimming: 6 bases; J trimming: 2 bases; junction bases outside the gene matches: 8. The germline gives CDR1 MDHEN, CDR2 SYDVKM. The CDR3 nucleotides are TGTGCCAGCAGGGGACAGGGACCAAACACCTACGAGCAGTACGTC. This codes for CASRGQGPNTYEQYV.

The V and J genes are TRBV5-8 and TRBJ1-2; D is undetermined. Trimming left V 4 bases short and J 4 bases short, with 11 bases between. CDR1 and CDR2 (germline): SGHTS, YDEGEE. The CDR3 runs 13 residues. CDR3: CASSPVSGYGYTF. DNA for the CDR3: TGTGCCAGCAGCCCGGTGTCGGGCTATGGCTACACCTTC.

This rearrangement joins TRBV5-1 to TRBJ2-1, with D possibly being TRBD2 (5 bases). CDR1 and CDR2 from the germline V gene are SGHRS and YFSETQ. This CDR3 comprises 15 residues. Deletions cut 1 base from V and 0 bases from J, with 8 bases between. The CDR3 nucleotides are TGCGCCAGCAGCTTGCTAGCTACCTCCTACAATGAGCAGTTCTTC. Its protein product is CASSLLATSYNEQFF.

The count of this clone is one. The genes are TRBV5-8 and TRBJ1-3; D uncertain. CDR1 and CDR2 (germline): SGHTS, YDEGEE. V was cut by 2 bases and J by 0 bases, with 12 bases left in between. This CDR3 spans 16 amino acids. As DNA, the CDR3 is TGTGCCAGCAGCTTTGGGAGCCCGAGCTCTGGAAACACCATATATTTT. Its protein product is CASSFGSPSSGNTIYF.

This chain uses TRBV19 with TRBJ2-3; 11 bases match TRBD2. The germline V gene has CDR1 LNHDA and CDR2 SQIVND (reference sequence). CDR3 length: 16 amino acids. After removal of 5 bases from V and 6 bases from J, the junction contained 10 bases not matched to a gene. CDR3 DNA: TGTGCCAGTAGTCCGAAGCTAGCGGGGGGCGTGGATACGCAGTATTTT. Protein product: CASSPKLAGGVDTQYF. Based on the CDR3 plus reference TRBV19 and TRBJ2-3, the full variable domain is DGGITQSPKYLFRKEGQNVTLSCEQNLNHDAMYWYRQDPGQGLRLIYYSQIVNDFQKGDIAEGYSVSREKKESFPLTVTSAQKNPTAFYLCASSPKLAGGVDTQYFGPGTRLTVL.

This clone was detected once. This rearrangement joins TRBV9 to TRBJ1-1; TRBD1 is a possible D gene (5 bases). With 4 bases removed from V and 0 bases from J, the gap between germline ends came to 10 bases. CDR1 SGDLS and CDR2 YYNGEE come from the germline V gene. This CDR3 has 14 residues. This chain's CDR3 is CASSSGRLNTEAFF. CDR3 coding DNA: TGTGCCAGCAGCTCGGGACGCTTGAACACTGAAGCTTTCTTT. Supplemented by reference TRBV9 and TRBJ1-1, the full variable domain reads DSGVTQTPKHLITATGQRVTLRCSPRSGDLSVYWYQQSLDQGLQFLIQYYNGEERAKGNILERFSAQQFPDLHSELNLSSLELGDSALYFCASSSGRLNTEAFFGQGTRLTVV.

V is TRBV2 and J is TRBJ2-2; D is ambiguous. Trimming took off 5 bases at V and 0 bases at J, with 16 bases between the two ends. Germline values: CDR1 SNHLY, CDR2 FYNNEI. This CDR3 comprises 17 residues. The CDR3 loop is CASSRQRIFANTGELFF. CDR3 nucleotide sequence: TGTGCCAGCAGTCGACAACGCATATTCGCGAACACCGGGGAGCTGTTTTTT.

This rearrangement joins TRBV5-1 to TRBJ1-1; possibly TRBD1 for D (5 bases). Germline CDR1 and CDR2: SGHRS and YFSETQ. Between the trimmed V and J ends, which lost 2 bases and 4 bases, there was a span of 12 bases. The CDR3 covers 14 residues. The DNA for the CDR3 is TGCGCCAGCAGCTTCGGGGGGGAAGGCACTGAAGCTTTCTTT. Translating it yields CASSFGGEGTEAFF.

The rearrangement links TRBV7-9 to TRBJ2-3, with TRBD1 as a possible D gene (6 bases). The CDR3 spans 15 residues. CDR1 and CDR2 from the germline V gene are SEHNR and FQNEAQ (reference sequence). Trimming pared 3 bases from V and 0 bases from J, leaving 10 bases between. The DNA of the CDR3 is TGTGCCAGCAGCTTTCGTCAGGGGAGCACAGATACGCAGTATTTT. Translated, it gives CASSFRQGSTDTQYF.

The rearrangement uses TRBV2 and TRBJ2-3; D unresolved. Germline V gene lookup returns CDR1 SNHLY and CDR2 FYNNEI. CDR3 length equals 17 residues. Trimming shortened V by 8 bases and J by 2 bases, and 23 bases separated the two germline ends. The CDR3 bases are TGTGCCAGCGGCCGTCCTCCGGCAGGAACTTCCACAGATACGCAGTATTTT. It translates to CASGRPPAGTSTDTQYF.

The CDR3 nucleotides read TGTGCCAGTAGTATACGAGCAGGGGGAAATAGTGGGGCCAACGTCCTGACTTTC. It specifies CASSIRAGGNSGANVLTF. J is TRBJ2-6 and V is TRBV19; TRBD1 matches 7 bases. Germline CDR1 is LNHDA and CDR2 is SQIVND (reference sequence). The CDR3 has 18 residues. Trimming at V came to 2 bases and at J to 3 bases, leaving 10 bases not matched to a gene.

This chain joins TRBV9 and TRBJ2-5; tentative D call: TRBD1 (5 bases). The CDR3 is 15 amino acids. Germline CDR1 reads SGDLS; CDR2 reads YYNGEE. V dropped 1 base and J dropped 2 bases, with 12 bases sitting between them. The CDR3 DNA reads TGTGCCAGCAGCGTAACGGTGGGGCAGCAAGAGACCCAGTACTTC. Encoded protein: CASSVTVGQQETQYF.

The rearrangement joins TRBV23-1 to TRBJ2-7; D uncertain. TRBV23-1 is recorded as an ORF, its role being uncertain. Deletions cut 0 bases from V and 2 bases from J, with 11 bases between. The CDR3 extends over 15 amino acids. Here the CDR3 DNA reads TGCGCCAGCAGTCAATCTGGATGGGGAACCTACGAGCAGTACGTC. Translated: CASSQSGWGTYEQYV.

The gene calls are TRBV6-2 or TRBV6-3 and TRBJ1-2, with D possibly matching TRBD1 (6 bases). CDR1 MNHEY and CDR2 SVGEGT come from the germline V gene. This CDR3 contains 13 residues. Between the trimmed V and J ends, which lost 2 bases and 3 bases, there was a span of 7 bases. CDR3 region: CASSYPGDYGYTF. CDR3 nucleotide sequence: TGTGCCAGCAGTTACCCAGGGGACTATGGCTACACCTTC.

The J gene is TRBJ2-7, the V gene TRBV18; perhaps D is TRBD1 or TRBD2 (5 bases each). The V gene lost 2 bases and the J gene lost 3 bases, with 14 bases spanning the gap. Germline assignment: CDR1 KGHSH and CDR2 LQKENI. This CDR3 comprises 15 residues. CDR3 coding DNA: TGTGCCAGCTCACCAGGGACGGGATCTGGCTACGAGCAGTACGTC. It is translated as CASSPGTGSGYEQYV.

The chain uses TRBV10-3 and TRBJ2-7; D possibly corresponds to TRBD1 (5 bases). The CDR3 contains 15 residues. V was clipped by 2 bases and J by 6 bases, with 17 bases between them. The germline V gene has CDR1 ENHRY and CDR2 SYGVKD. The CDR3 DNA follows: TGTGCCATCAGTGAGATGTTCCAGGGATTAAGCGAGCAGTACGTC. It specifies CAISEMFQGLSEQYV.